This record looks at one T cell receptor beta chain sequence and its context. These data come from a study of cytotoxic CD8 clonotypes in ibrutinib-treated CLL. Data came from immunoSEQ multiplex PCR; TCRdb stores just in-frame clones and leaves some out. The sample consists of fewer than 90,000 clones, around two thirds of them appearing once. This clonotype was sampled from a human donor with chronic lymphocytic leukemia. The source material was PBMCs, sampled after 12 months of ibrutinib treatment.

The CDR3 protein is CASSTSGLAGVNEQFF. CDR3 nucleotides: TGTGCCAGCAGCACTAGTGGTCTAGCGGGGGTTAATGAGCAGTTCTTC. The rearrangement uses TRBV11-3 and TRBJ2-1, with TRBD2 matching over 10 bases. Germline trimming cut 5 bases from V and 7 bases from J; bases unmatched to any gene: 11. CDR3 size: 16 residues. CDR1 is SGHNT, CDR2 YENEEA, per germline.